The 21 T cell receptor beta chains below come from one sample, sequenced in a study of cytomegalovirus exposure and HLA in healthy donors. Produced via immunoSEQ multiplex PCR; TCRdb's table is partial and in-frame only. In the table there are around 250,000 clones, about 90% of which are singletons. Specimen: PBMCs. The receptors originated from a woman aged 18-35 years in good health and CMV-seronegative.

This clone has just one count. CDR3 nucleotide sequence: TGTGCCAGCAGGGCTACCTGGGACAGTAGCTACGAGCAGTACTTC. Translated, it gives CASRATWDSSYEQYF. The chain is built from TRBV28 and TRBJ2-7; 7 bases match TRBD1. The germline V gene has CDR1 MDHEN and CDR2 SYDVKM. The CDR3 runs to 15 residues. V dropped 6 bases and J dropped 3; count of bases not matched to a gene: 11.

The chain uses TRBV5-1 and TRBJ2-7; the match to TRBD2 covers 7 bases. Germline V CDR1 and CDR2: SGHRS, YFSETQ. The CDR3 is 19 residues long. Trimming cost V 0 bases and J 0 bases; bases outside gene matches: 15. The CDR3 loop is CASSLAAGEFYRSSYEQYF. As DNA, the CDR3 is TGCGCCAGCAGCTTGGCTGCGGGGGAGTTCTATCGAAGCTCCTACGAGCAGTACTTC.

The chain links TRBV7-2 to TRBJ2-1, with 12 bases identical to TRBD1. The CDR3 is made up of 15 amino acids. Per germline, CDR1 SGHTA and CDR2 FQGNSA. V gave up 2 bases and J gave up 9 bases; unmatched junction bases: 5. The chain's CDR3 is CASSLTGQGAFEQFF. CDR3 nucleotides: TGTGCCAGCAGCTTAACGGGACAGGGGGCTTTTGAGCAGTTCTTC.

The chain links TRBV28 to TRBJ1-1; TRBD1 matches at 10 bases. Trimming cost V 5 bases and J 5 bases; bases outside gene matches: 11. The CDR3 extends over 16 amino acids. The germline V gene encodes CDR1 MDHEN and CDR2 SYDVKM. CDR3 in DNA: TGTGCCAGCAGTATCCGGGACAGGGGATTGTGGACTGAAGCTTTCTTT. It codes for CASSIRDRGLWTEAFF.

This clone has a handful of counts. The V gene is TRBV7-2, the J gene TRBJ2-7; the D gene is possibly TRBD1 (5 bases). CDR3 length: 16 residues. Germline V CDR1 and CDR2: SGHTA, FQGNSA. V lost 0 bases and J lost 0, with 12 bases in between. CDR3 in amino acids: CASSLARNRPSYEQYF. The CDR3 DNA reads TGTGCCAGCAGCTTAGCTAGGAACAGGCCCTCCTACGAGCAGTACTTC.

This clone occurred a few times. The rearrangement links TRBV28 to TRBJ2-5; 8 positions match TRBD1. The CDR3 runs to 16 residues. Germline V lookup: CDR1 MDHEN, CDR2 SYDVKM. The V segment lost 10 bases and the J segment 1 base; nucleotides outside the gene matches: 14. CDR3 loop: CATREPDRGIQETQYF. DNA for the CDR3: TGTGCCACTCGAGAACCCGACAGGGGAATCCAAGAGACCCAGTACTTC.

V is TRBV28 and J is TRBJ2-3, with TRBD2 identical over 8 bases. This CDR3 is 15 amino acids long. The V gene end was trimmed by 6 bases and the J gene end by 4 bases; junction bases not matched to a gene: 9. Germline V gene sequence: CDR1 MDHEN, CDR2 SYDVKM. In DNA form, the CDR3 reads TGTGCCAGCAGCGTTCCGGGACTAGAGGCAGATACGCAGTATTTT. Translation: CASSVPGLEADTQYF.

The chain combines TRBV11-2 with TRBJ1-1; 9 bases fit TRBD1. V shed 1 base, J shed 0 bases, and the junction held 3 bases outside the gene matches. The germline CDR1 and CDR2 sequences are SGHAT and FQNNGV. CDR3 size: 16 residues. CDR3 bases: TGTGCCAGCAGCTTAGGAGGGACAGGGCTGAACACTGAAGCTTTCTTT. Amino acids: CASSLGGTGLNTEAFF.

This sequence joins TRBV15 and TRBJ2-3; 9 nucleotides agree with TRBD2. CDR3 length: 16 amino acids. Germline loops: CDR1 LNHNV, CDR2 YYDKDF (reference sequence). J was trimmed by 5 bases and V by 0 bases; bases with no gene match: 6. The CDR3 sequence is CATSREAGGRIDTQYF. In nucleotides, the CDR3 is TGTGCCACCAGCAGAGAGGCGGGGGGGCGAATAGATACGCAGTATTTT.

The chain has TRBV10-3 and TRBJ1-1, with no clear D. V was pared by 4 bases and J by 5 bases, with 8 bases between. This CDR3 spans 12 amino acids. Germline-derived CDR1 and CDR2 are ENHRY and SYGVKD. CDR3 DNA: TGTGCCATCAGTGCCGCGGAGACTGAAGCTTTCTTT. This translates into CAISAAETEAFF.

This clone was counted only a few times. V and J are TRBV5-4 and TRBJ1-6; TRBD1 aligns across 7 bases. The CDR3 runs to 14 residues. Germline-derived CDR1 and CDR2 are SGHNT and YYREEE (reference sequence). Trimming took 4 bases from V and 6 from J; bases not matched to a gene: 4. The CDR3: CASSRDRSNSPLHF. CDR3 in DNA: TGTGCCAGCAGCAGGGACAGAAGTAATTCACCCCTCCACTTT.

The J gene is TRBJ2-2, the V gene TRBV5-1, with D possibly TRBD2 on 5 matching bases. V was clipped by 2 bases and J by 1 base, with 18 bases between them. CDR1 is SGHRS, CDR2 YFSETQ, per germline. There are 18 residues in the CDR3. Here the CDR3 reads CASSFPVPGLWNTGELFF. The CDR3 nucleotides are TGCGCCAGCAGCTTTCCCGTTCCGGGATTATGGAACACCGGGGAGCTGTTTTTT.

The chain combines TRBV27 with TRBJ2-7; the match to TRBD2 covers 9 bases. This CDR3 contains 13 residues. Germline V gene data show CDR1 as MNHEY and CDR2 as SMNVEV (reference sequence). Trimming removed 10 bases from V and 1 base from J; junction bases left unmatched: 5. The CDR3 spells CATRGLASYEQYF. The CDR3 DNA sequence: TGTGCCACCCGGGGACTAGCTTCCTACGAGCAGTACTTC.

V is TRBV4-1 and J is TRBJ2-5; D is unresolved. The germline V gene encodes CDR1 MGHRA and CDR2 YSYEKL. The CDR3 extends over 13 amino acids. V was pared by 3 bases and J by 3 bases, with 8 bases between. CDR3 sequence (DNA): TGCGCCAGCAGCCACTGGCTTGAAGAGACCCAGTACTTC. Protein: CASSHWLEETQYF.

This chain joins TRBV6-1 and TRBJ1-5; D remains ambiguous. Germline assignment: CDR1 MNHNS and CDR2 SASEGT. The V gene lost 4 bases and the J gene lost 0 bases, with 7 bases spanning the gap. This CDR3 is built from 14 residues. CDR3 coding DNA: TGTGCCAGCAGTGGACTCCTTAGCAATCAGCCCCAGCATTTT. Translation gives CASSGLLSNQPQHF.

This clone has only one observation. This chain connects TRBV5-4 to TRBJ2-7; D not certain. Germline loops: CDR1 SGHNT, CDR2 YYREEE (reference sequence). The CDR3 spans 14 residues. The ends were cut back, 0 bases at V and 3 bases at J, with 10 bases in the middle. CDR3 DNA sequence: TGTGCCAGCAGCTTGGGAGGTCTGAACTACGAGCAGTACTTC. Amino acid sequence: CASSLGGLNYEQYF.

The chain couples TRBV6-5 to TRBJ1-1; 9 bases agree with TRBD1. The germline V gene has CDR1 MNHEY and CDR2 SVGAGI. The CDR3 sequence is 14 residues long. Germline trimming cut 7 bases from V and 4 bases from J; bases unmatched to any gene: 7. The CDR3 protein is CASNTGGVRTEAFF. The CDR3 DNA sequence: TGTGCCAGCAATACAGGGGGCGTTCGCACTGAAGCTTTCTTT.

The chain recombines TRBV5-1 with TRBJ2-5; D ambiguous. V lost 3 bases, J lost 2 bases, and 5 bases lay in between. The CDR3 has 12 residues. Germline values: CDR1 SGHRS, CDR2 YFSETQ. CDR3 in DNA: TGCGCCAGCAGCTCCAATCAAGAGACCCAGTACTTC. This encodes CASSSNQETQYF.

The CDR3 nucleotides read TGTGCCAGCAGTTCCTGGGAGGGGGGAAGCCAGCCCCAGCATTTT. This encodes CASSSWEGGSQPQHF. The rearrangement links TRBV7-9 to TRBJ1-5, with D tentatively TRBD1 (6 bases). V dropped 6 bases and J dropped 7 bases, with 19 bases sitting between them. CDR3 length equals 15 residues. Germline V gene sequence: CDR1 SEHNR, CDR2 FQNEAQ (reference sequence).

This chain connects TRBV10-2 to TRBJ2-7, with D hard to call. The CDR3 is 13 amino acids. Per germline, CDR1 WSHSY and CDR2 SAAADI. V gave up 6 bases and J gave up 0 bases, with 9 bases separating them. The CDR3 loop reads CASSDKYSYEQYV. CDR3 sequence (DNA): TGCGCCAGCAGCGACAAGTACTCCTACGAGCAGTACGTC.

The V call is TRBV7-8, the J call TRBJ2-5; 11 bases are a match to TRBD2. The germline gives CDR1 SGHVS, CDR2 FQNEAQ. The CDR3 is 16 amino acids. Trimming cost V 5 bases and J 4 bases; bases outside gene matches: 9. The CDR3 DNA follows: TGTGCCAGCAGCCAAGCCGGGACTAGCGGAGGAGAGACCCAGTACTTC. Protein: CASSQAGTSGGETQYF.